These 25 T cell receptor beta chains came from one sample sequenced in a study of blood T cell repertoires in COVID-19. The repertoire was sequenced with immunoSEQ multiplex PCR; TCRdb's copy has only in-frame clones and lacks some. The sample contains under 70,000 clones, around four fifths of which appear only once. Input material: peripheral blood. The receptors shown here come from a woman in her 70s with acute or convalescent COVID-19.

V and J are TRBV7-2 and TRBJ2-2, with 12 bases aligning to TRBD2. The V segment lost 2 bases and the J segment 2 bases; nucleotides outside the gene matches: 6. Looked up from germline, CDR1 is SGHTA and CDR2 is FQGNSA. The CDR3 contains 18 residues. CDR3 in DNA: TGTGCCAGCAGCTTAACTAGCGGGGGGCCGGGTAACACCGGGGAGCTGTTTTTT. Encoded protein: CASSLTSGGPGNTGELFF.

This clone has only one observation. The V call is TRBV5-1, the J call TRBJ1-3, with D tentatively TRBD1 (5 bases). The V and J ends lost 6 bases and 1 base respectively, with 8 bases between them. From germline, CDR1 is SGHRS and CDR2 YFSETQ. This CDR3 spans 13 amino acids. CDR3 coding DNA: TGCGCCAGCACGCAGGGATCTGGAAACACCATATATTTT. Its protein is CASTQGSGNTIYF. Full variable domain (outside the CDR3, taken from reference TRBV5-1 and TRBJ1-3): KAGVTQTPRYLIKTRGQQVTLSCSPISGHRSVSWYQQTPGQGLQFLFEYFSETQRNKGNFPGRFSGRQFSNSRSEMNVSTLELGDSALYLCASTQGSGNTIYFGEGSWLTVV.

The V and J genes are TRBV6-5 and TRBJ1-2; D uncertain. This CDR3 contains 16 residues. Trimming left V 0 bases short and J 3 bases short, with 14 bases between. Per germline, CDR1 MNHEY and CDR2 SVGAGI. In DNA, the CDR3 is TGTGCCAGCAGTTACTCGCAGGCCCGCTGGGACTATGGCTACACCTTC. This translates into CASSYSQARWDYGYTF.

CDR3 loop: CASSLGGDRGWQFF. CDR3 in DNA: TGTGCCAGCAGCTTGGGCGGGGACAGGGGCTGGCAGTTCTTC. The chain uses TRBV7-6 and TRBJ2-1; 10 positions match TRBD1. The CDR3 spans 14 residues. Germline V gene data show CDR1 as SGHVS and CDR2 as FNYEAQ. The ends lost 3 bases at V and 12 bases at J; junction bases unmatched: 8.

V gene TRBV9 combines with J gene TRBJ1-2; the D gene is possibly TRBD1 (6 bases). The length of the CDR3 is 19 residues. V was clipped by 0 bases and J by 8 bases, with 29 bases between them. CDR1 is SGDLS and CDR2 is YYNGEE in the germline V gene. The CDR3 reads CASSVERDGYGGGRWGYTF. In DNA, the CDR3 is TGTGCCAGCAGCGTAGAGCGGGATGGGTACGGCGGGGGGCGTTGGGGCTACACCTTC.

The CDR3 loop is CASSQDFRALYV. The CDR3 DNA is TGTGCCAGCAGCCAAGATTTCAGGGCCCTGTACGTC. The V gene is TRBV3-1 (or the pseudogene TRBV3-2), the J gene TRBJ2-7, with D maybe TRBD1 (5 bases). Trimming took 0 bases from V and 12 from J, leaving 12 bases between them. The CDR3 is 12 residues long. Germline V lookup: CDR1 LGHDT, CDR2 YNNKEL (reference sequence).

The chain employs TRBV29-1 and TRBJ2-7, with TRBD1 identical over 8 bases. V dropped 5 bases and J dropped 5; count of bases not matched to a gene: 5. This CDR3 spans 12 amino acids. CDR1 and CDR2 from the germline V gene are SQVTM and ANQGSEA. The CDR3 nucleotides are TGCAGCGTTACCCCAGGGGGCGACGAGCAGTACTTC. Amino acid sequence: CSVTPGGDEQYF.

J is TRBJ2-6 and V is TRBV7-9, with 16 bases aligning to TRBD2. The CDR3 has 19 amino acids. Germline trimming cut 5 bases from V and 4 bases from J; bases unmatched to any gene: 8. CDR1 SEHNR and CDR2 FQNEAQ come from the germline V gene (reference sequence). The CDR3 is CASSGTSGGAYLGANVLTF. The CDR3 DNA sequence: TGTGCCAGCAGCGGGACTAGCGGGGGGGCCTATCTCGGGGCCAACGTCCTGACTTTC.

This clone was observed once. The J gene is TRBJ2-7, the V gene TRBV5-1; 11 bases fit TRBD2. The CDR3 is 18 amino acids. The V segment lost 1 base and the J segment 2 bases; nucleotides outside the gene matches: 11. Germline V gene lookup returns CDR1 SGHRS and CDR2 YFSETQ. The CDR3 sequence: CASSLFPSSSGGTYEQYF. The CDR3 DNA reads TGCGCCAGCAGCTTGTTCCCCTCCTCTAGCGGGGGGACCTACGAGCAGTACTTC. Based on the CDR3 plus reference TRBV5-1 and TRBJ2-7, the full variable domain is KAGVTQTPRYLIKTRGQQVTLSCSPISGHRSVSWYQQTPGQGLQFLFEYFSETQRNKGNFPGRFSGRQFSNSRSEMNVSTLELGDSALYLCASSLFPSSSGGTYEQYFGPGTRLTVT.

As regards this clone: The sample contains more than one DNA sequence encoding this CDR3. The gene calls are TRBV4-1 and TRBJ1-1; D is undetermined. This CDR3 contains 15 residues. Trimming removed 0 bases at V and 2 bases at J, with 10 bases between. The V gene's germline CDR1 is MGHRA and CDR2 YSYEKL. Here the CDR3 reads CASSQEVGVNTEAFF. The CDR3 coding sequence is TGCGCCAGCAGCCAAGAGGTGGGCGTTAACACTGAAGCTTTCTTT.

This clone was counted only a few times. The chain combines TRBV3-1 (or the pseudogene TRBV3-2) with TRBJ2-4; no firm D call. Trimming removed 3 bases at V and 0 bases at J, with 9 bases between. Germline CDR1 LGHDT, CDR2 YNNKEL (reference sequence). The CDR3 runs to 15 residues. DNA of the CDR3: TGTGCCAGCAGCCAGCAAAGCCTAGCCAAAAACATTCAGTACTTC. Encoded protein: CASSQQSLAKNIQYF.

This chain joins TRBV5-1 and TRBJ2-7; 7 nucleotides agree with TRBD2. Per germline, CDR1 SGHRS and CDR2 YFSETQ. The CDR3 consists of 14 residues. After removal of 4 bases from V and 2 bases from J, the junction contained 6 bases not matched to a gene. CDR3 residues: CASSQRDGTYEQYF. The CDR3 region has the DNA TGCGCCAGCAGCCAGCGGGACGGTACCTACGAGCAGTACTTC.

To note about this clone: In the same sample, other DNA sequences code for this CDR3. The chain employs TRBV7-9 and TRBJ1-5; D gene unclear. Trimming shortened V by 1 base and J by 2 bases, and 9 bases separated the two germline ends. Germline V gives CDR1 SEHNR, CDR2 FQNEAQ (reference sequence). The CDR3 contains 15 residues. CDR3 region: CASSLGDTGNQPQHF. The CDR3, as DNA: TGTGCCAGCAGCTTAGGAGACACGGGCAATCAGCCCCAGCATTTT. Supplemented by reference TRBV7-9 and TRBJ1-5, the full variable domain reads DTGVSQNPRHKITKRGQNVTFRCDPISEHNRLYWYRQTLGQGPEFLTYFQNEAQLEKSRLLSDRFSAERPKGSFSTLEIQRTEQGDSAMYLCASSLGDTGNQPQHFGDGTRLSIL.

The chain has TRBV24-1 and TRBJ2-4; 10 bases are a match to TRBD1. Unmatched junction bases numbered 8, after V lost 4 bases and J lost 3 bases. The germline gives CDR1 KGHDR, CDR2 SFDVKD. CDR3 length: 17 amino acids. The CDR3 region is CATSDPGTGVSKNIQYF. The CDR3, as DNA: TGTGCCACCAGTGACCCCGGGACAGGGGTTAGCAAAAACATTCAGTACTTC.

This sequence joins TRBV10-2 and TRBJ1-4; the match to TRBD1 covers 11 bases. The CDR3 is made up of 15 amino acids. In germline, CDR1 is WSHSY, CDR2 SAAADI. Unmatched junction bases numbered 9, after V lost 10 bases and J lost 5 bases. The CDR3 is CATRDRGSPNEKLFF. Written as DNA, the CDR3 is TGCGCCACCCGGGACAGGGGGAGCCCCAATGAAAAACTGTTTTTT.

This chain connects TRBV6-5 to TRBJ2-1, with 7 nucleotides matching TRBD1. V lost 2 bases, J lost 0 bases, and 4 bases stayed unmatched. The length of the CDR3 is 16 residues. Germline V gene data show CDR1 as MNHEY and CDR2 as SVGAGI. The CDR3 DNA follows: TGTGCCAGCAGTTACCGGGGACAGTCCTCCTACAATGAGCAGTTCTTC. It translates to CASSYRGQSSYNEQFF.

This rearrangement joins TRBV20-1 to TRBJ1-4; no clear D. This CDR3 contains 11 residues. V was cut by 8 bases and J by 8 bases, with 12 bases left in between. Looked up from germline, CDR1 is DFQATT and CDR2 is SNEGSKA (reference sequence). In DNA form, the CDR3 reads TGCAGTTTCGACGTGAGGGAAAAACTGTTTTTT. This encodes CSFDVREKLFF.

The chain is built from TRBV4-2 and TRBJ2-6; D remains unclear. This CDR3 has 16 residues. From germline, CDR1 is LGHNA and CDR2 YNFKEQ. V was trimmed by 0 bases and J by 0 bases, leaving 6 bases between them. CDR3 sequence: CASSQDINSGANVLTF. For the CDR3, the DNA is TGTGCCAGCAGCCAAGATATAAACTCTGGGGCCAACGTCCTGACTTTC.

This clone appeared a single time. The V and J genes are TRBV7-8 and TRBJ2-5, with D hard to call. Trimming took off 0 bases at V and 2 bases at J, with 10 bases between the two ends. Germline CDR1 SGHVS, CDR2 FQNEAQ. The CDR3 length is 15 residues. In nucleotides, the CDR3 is TGTGCCAGCAGCTTAGCGTTTAGCCTTCAAGAGACCCAGTACTTC. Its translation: CASSLAFSLQETQYF.

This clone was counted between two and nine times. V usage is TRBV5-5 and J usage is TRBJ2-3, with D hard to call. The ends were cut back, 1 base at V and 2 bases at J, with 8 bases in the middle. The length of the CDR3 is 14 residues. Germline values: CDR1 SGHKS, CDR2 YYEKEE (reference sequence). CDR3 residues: CASSLTTNTDTQYF. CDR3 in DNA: TGTGCCAGCAGCTTGACTACTAACACAGATACGCAGTATTTT. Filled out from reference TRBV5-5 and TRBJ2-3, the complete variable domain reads DAGVTQSPTHLIKTRGQQVTLRCSPISGHKSVSWYQQVLGQGPQFIFQYYEKEERGRGNFPDRFSARQFPNYSSELNVNALLLGDSALYLCASSLTTNTDTQYFGPGTRLTVL.

This CDR3 is CASSSPGTGIPRGYTF. Written as DNA, the CDR3 is TGTGCCAGCAGTTCTCCCGGGACAGGGATACCCAGGGGCTACACCTTC. The rearrangement uses TRBV28 and TRBJ1-2; the match to TRBD1 covers 9 bases. CDR1 and CDR2 (germline): MDHEN, SYDVKM. Trimming took 4 bases from V and 8 from J; bases not matched to a gene: 14. CDR3 length: 16 residues.

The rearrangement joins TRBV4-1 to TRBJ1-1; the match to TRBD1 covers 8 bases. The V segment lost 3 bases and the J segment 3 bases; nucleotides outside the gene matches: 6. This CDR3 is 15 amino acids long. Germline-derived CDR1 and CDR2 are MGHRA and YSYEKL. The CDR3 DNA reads TGCGCCAGCAGCCAGTCGACAGGGGCCTACACTGAAGCTTTCTTT. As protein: CASSQSTGAYTEAFF.

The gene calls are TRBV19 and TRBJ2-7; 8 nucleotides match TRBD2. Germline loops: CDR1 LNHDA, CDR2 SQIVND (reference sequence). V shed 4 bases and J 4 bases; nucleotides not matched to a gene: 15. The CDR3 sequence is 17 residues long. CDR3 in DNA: TGTGCCAGTAGTACCACCTTTGCCGGGGGGGGAGCATACGAGCAGTACTTC. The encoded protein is CASSTTFAGGGAYEQYF.

Here the CDR3 DNA reads TGTGCCATCAGCGGGACTAGCGGGGGGCTATACAATGAGCAGTTCTTC. Residues: CAISGTSGGLYNEQFF. The chain links TRBV10-3 to TRBJ2-1, with TRBD2 identical over 15 bases. Germline CDR1 ENHRY, CDR2 SYGVKD. This CDR3 has 16 amino acids. V lost 6 bases to trimming and J lost 4 bases; unmatched junction nucleotides: 4.

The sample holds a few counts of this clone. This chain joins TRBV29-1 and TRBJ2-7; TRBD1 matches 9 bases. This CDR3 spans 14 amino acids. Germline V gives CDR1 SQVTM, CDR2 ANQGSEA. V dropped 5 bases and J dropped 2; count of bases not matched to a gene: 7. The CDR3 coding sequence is TGCAGCGTTCGAAGGACAGGGGACACCTACGAGCAGTACTTC. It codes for CSVRRTGDTYEQYF.